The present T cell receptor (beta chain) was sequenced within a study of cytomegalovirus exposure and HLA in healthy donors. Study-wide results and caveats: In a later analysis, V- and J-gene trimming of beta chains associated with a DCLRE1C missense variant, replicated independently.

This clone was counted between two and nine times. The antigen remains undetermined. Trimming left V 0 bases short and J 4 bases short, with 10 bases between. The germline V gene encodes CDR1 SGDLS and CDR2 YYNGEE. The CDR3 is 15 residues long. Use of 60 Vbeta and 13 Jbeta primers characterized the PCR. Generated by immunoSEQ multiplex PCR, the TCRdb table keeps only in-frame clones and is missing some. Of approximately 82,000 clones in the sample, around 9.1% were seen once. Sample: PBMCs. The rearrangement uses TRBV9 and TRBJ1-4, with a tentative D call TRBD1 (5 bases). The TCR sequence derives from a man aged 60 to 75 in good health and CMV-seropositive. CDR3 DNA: TGTGCCAGCAGCGTAGGACGGGGGATTAATGAAAAACTGTTTTTT. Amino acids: CASSVGRGINEKLFF.